This TCR beta chain was identified during a study of T cells in Graves' hyperthyroidism and ophthalmopathy (dated by TCRdb to about 2019). About the investigation overall: Peripheral blood samples were taken at initial diagnosis, before any treatment was given. To identify distinguishing TCR V-J signatures, a discovery cohort of 100 or so patients was used, comprising 40 to 45 with Graves' ophthalmopathy and about 59 with stable Graves' hyperthyroidism. Prospective prediction of ophthalmopathy was tested in an independent validation cohort consisting of some 18 hyperthyroidism patients and approximately 16 patients who later progressed to ophthalmopathy. The paper describes TCR Vbeta CDR3 sequencing of around 130 peripheral blood samples, made up of 40 to 45 ophthalmopathy patients, around 73 hyperthyroidism patients and roughly 17 progressor patients. For training and testing, the 110 or so patients in the discovery cohort were randomly divided in a 7:3 ratio. Thyroid tissue and blood T-cell repertoires from about six Graves' hyperthyroidism patients were also compared in the study. After blood sampling, hyperthyroidism patients were treated with methimazole at a starting dose of 30 mg daily, and ophthalmopathy patients were treated with high-dose intravenous methylprednisolone. The investigation overall reported the following: No statistical method was used to fix the sample size in advance, and group allocation was not hidden from the investigators. During validation, the model predicted progression to ophthalmopathy a median of roughly 7.1 months ahead of onset, with 60% to 71% sensitivity and roughly 75% specificity. A model built on a 13 V-J signature distinguished ophthalmopathy from stable hyperthyroidism, reaching about 89% sensitivity and under 84% specificity in cross-validation and 80%/75% in testing. Most expanded thyroid clonotypes (frequency above 0.001) were also found in blood, which suggests that blood repertoires may mirror thyroid immune responses.

Graves' hyperthyroidism was defined as stable when no progression to ophthalmopathy occurred over 18 months of follow-up. Hyperthyroidism patients were newly diagnosed, had a disease duration of under 2 months, and were aged 18 to 65 years. Exclusion was applied to patients with uncontrolled infections, other autoimmune diseases, pregnancy or lactation. Clinical symptoms, serum thyroxine and TRAb, thyroid ultrasound, and orbital computed tomography formed the basis for the diagnoses. Ficoll-Paque density gradient centrifugation was used to isolate PBMCs from about 9 ml of fresh peripheral blood. Trizol reagent was used to extract total RNA, and RNA quality was then checked on an Agilent 2100 Bioanalyzer. This clonotype was seen a handful of times. The antigen this receptor binds is unknown. Qualities for individual bases were not recorded, and no much larger clone is one base off. Amplification of TCR beta CDR3 regions was carried out from RNA transcripts. The TCR CDR3 was subjected to a first round of RT-PCR using the HTBI primer set and the Qiagen OneStep RT-PCR kit. The libraries were constructed in a second round of multiplex PCR and then size-selected and purified. Paired-end sequencing of the libraries was performed with 100 bp reads on an Illumina HiSeq2000. The original methods were these. SOAPnuke was used to process the raw data, with reads discarded if the reads contained adapters or uncalled bases, had a mean Phred below 15, or lacked an exact constant-primer or identifier match. COPE v1.2.5 was used to merge high-quality paired reads, and clonotypes were defined as unique nucleotide sequences. MiTCR v1.1 was used to align the clonotypes against IMGT TRBV, TRBD and TRBJ reference segments. Analysis was restricted to V-J combinations with a frequency above 0.0001, which covered 99.2% of repertoires. The TCS score was defined as the ratio of F50 (clonal expansion) to E x V (chaos), calculated using BLOSUM62-based TCRdist between CDR3 peptides within each V-J. Welch's t-statistics and random forest reduced around 520 V-J features to about 12, which were used in a naive Bayes classifier (R e1071). TCRdb reran the public reads through fastp at Q25 and MiXCR, keeping productive beta chains. Each CDR3 protein appears once, grouped with its most common genes and DNA. Here the V and J calls rest on TCRdb's processing, not on the authors' analysis. This sample comprises roughly 400,000 distinct CDR3 sequences, around 25% of them detected only once. The top ten clonotypes cover 70% to 75% of the sample.

Reading from cysteine to phenylalanine, the CDR3 counts 17 amino acids. Just the 51-base CDR3 DNA is kept, in frame starting at base 1. Looking up the germline V gene (reference sequence) yields CDR1 DFQATT and CDR2 SNEGSKA. Germline trimming amounts to 2 bases on V and 1 base on J, with 6 as the count of junction bases outside the gene matches. This chain joins TRBV20-1 to TRBJ2-1, with 12 bases in between that match TRBD2. The sample was blood. The receptor was derived from a man aged 50-60 years with Graves' hyperthyroidism. The DNA sequence reads TGCAGTGCTAGATTTCTAGCGGGAGGGTTTTCCTACAATGAGCAGTTCTTC. Its product reads: CSARFLAGGFSYNEQFF.